The 8 T cell receptor beta chains given below trace back to one sample, sequenced in a study of cytomegalovirus exposure and HLA in healthy donors. The PCR had 60 Vbeta and 13 Jbeta primers. Sequenced by immunoSEQ multiplex PCR; TCRdb stores in-frame clones only, minus some. The sample has about 88,000 clones; about nine tenths are singletons. Sequencing was carried out using PBMCs. The receptors come from a young man in good health and CMV-seronegative.

The chain has TRBV6-6 and TRBJ2-7, with TRBD1 matching 8 bases. V shed 7 bases, J shed 4 bases, and the junction held 9 bases outside the gene matches. The CDR3 covers 14 residues. In germline, CDR1 is MNHNY, CDR2 SVGAGI (reference sequence). The CDR3 region has the DNA TGTGCCAGCAAACTGCAGCAGGGGGCATACGAGCAGTACTTC. It translates to CASKLQQGAYEQYF.

This sequence joins TRBV6-5 and TRBJ1-3, with a tentative D call TRBD1 (6 bases). CDR3 size: 15 residues. Germline-derived CDR1 and CDR2 are MNHEY and SVGAGI. V was pared by 5 bases and J by 3 bases, with 14 bases between. The CDR3 nucleotides read TGTGCCAGCAGTGGACAGCGCGATGGTGGAAACACCATATATTTT. It encodes CASSGQRDGGNTIYF.

This sequence joins TRBV10-2 and TRBJ2-1; 11 bases match TRBD2. The CDR3 length is 16 residues. Germline V gene lookup returns CDR1 WSHSY and CDR2 SAAADI. With V trimmed by 3 bases and J by 3 bases, 4 bases remained unmatched. The CDR3, as DNA: TGCGCCAGCAGTGACCCGACTAGCGGGAACTACAATGAGCAGTTCTTC. This gives the protein CASSDPTSGNYNEQFF.

This chain uses TRBV6-6 with TRBJ2-3, with 7 bases fitting TRBD2. The CDR3 is made up of 16 amino acids. V was clipped by 0 bases and J by 2 bases; unmatched bases: 5. Germline V gene sequence: CDR1 MNHNY, CDR2 SVGAGI (reference sequence). The CDR3 spells CASSYSSSGFTDTQYF. The CDR3, as DNA: TGTGCCAGCAGTTACTCGTCTAGCGGATTCACAGATACGCAGTATTTT.

V is TRBV25-1 and J is TRBJ2-7, with D possibly being TRBD1 (6 bases). CDR1 is MGHDK and CDR2 is SYGVNS in the germline V gene. The CDR3 is 16 amino acids. Trimming pared 4 bases from V and 3 bases from J, leaving 19 bases between. CDR3: CASSALRQGLLYEQYF. The CDR3 nucleotides are TGTGCCAGCAGTGCCCTACGCCAGGGGTTGCTCTACGAGCAGTACTTC.

The V and J genes are TRBV27 and TRBJ2-1; 11 bases line up with TRBD2. The V and J ends lost 4 bases and 9 bases, in that order; junction bases with no gene match: 8. CDR1 and CDR2 from the germline V gene are MNHEY and SMNVEV (reference sequence). The CDR3 has 15 amino acids. The CDR3 nucleotides are TGTGCCAGCAGTTCGACTAGCGGGAATAGAGGTGAGCAGTTCTTC. Its translation is CASSSTSGNRGEQFF.

This sequence joins TRBV28 and TRBJ1-1, with D hard to call. The V end lost 4 bases, the J end lost 5 bases, and 5 bases lay between the germline ends. Germline-derived CDR1 and CDR2 are MDHEN and SYDVKM. The CDR3 is made up of 11 amino acids. CDR3 loop: CASSYQTEAFF. For the CDR3, the DNA is TGTGCCAGCAGTTACCAGACTGAAGCTTTCTTT.

The chain uses TRBV29-1 and TRBJ2-2; 9 bases map to TRBD2. The germline V gene has CDR1 SQVTM and CDR2 ANQGSEA. After removal of 7 bases from V and 6 bases from J, the junction contained 12 bases not matched to a gene. The CDR3 spans 15 residues. CDR3 protein: CSARRGRAGAGELFF. In DNA form, the CDR3 reads TGCAGCGCGCGGCGCGGGAGGGCCGGAGCCGGGGAGCTGTTTTTT.